The next 10 T cell receptor beta chains were all read from a single sample in a study of response to subunit inactivated influenza vaccine. TCRdb reanalysed the RT-PCR reads using MiXCR and keeps one entry per CDR3 protein. The repertoire holds around 600,000 distinct CDR3 sequences, with approximately 11% as singletons. Another study also made use of these data, one on T cells expressing NK-cell markers. That source notes: UMI-tagged 5'RACE template switching yielded the TCR beta cDNA.

Specimen: PBMCs from blood, collected on the day of vaccination. The receptors here all came from a man in his forties or fifties who received an inactivated influenza vaccine.

This sequence joins TRBV18 and TRBJ2-6; D gene ambiguous. In germline, CDR1 is KGHSH, CDR2 LQKENI. The ends were cut back, 2 bases at V and 5 bases at J, with 10 bases in the middle. The CDR3 is made up of 15 amino acids. The CDR3 DNA reads as TGTGCCAGCTCACCATCGGGCATCCGGGCCAACGTCCTGACTTTC. This gives the protein CASSPSGIRANVLTF.

V usage is TRBV7-2 and J usage is TRBJ2-2; D unresolved. The CDR3 loop spans 15 amino acids. Trimming took 3 bases from V and 5 from J, leaving 13 bases between them. The germline V gene encodes CDR1 SGHTA and CDR2 FQGNSA. The CDR3 DNA follows: TGTGCCAGCAGCTTTTCCGTAATACAGACCGGGGAGCTGTTTTTT. Translation gives CASSFSVIQTGELFF.

This clonotype occurred a few times. The chain is built from TRBV15 and TRBJ2-3, with 8 bases aligning to TRBD1. Looked up from germline, CDR1 is LNHNV and CDR2 is YYDKDF (reference sequence). This CDR3 contains 15 residues. The ends lost 5 bases at V and 3 bases at J; junction bases unmatched: 7. In DNA form, the CDR3 reads TGTGCCACCAGCGTCCAGGGGGCTGGGACAGATACGCAGTATTTT. This sequence encodes CATSVQGAGTDTQYF.

The rearrangement uses TRBV4-2 and TRBJ2-1; 12 bases fit TRBD2. The germline V gene has CDR1 LGHNA and CDR2 YNFKEQ. CDR3 size: 17 residues. V lost 4 bases to trimming and J lost 7 bases; unmatched junction nucleotides: 11. For the CDR3, the DNA is TGTGCCAGCAGCCCTCCTCTAGCGGGGGGGGCCATTAATGAGCAGTTCTTC. Translated, it gives CASSPPLAGGAINEQFF.

The V gene is TRBV28, the J gene TRBJ2-6, with a possible D match to TRBD1 (6 bases). CDR3 length: 17 residues. The V and J ends lost 6 bases and 2 bases respectively, with 17 bases between them. The V gene's germline CDR1 is MDHEN and CDR2 SYDVKM. The CDR3 is CASRPLLQGTGANVLTF. CDR3 bases: TGTGCCAGCAGACCCCTCCTGCAGGGGACTGGGGCCAACGTCCTGACTTTC.

Only a few counts were recorded for this clonotype. A read error may account for a junction end that differs from germline. The rearrangement links TRBV7-7 to TRBJ2-1; D might be TRBD2 (7 bases). CDR1 and CDR2 from the germline V gene are SSHAT and FNYEAQ (reference sequence). The CDR3 totals 15 residues. The CDR3 DNA follows: TGTGCTAGCAGCTTATCGGGGGGCATCTACAATGAGCAGTTCTTC. Translated: CASSLSGGIYNEQFF. Full variable domain (outside the CDR3, taken from reference TRBV7-7 and TRBJ2-1): GAGVSQSPRYKVTKRGQDVTLRCDPISSHATLYWYQQALGQGPEFLTYFNYEAQPDKSGLPSDRFSAERPEGSISTLTIQRTEQRDSAMYRCASSLSGGIYNEQFFGPGTRLTVL.

This chain links TRBV7-2 with TRBJ2-3; tentatively, D is TRBD1 or TRBD2 (5 bases each). Trimming stripped 10 bases from V and 2 bases from J, with 19 bases between. Germline V gives CDR1 SGHTA, CDR2 FQGNSA. The CDR3 has 15 amino acids. In DNA, the CDR3 is TGTGCCACCAAGAGGGGATTCCGGGACACAGATACGCAGTATTTT. It is translated as CATKRGFRDTDTQYF.

This clonotype was detected only a few times. The chain is built from TRBV19 and TRBJ2-3; 8 positions match TRBD2. The germline gives CDR1 LNHDA, CDR2 SQIVND (reference sequence). This CDR3 is 14 amino acids long. The ends lost 6 bases at V and 4 bases at J; junction bases unmatched: 6. The CDR3 loop is CASREAGGPDTQYF. CDR3 DNA sequence: TGTGCCAGTAGAGAGGCGGGGGGCCCAGATACGCAGTATTTT.

The table lists this clonotype with a few counts. This chain links TRBV6-1 with TRBJ2-7; maybe TRBD2 (9 bases). The CDR3 runs to 18 residues. Looked up from germline, CDR1 is MNHNS and CDR2 is SASEGT. Trimming shortened V by 6 bases and J by 0 bases, and 24 bases separated the two germline ends. The CDR3: CASRSTGGLAGLSYEQYF. The CDR3 DNA reads TGTGCCAGCAGGTCTACAGGGGGGCTAGCGGGACTCTCCTACGAGCAGTACTTC.

In this sample, this clonotype turned up many times. The V and J genes are TRBV28 and TRBJ2-7; the D gene could be TRBD1 or TRBD2 (5 bases each). The germline CDR1 and CDR2 sequences are MDHEN and SYDVKM. CDR3 length: 14 residues. Trimming removed 3 bases from V and 0 bases from J, with 9 bases in between. Here the CDR3 reads CASSFGTRSYEQYF. The CDR3 region has the DNA TGTGCCAGCAGTTTCGGGACCCGCTCCTACGAGCAGTACTTC.